This passage covers 26 T cell receptor beta chains from one sample sequenced in a study of CD8 T cells in ankylosing spondylitis. MiXCR, run by TCRdb on the 5' RACE reads, gives a single entry per CDR3 protein. The data hold roughly 200,000 distinct CDR3 sequences, with 20% to 30% observed a single time. The sequencing sample was made of blood, either unsorted or a sorted T cell fraction (not recorded which). The receptors stem from a male donor with ankylosing spondylitis or in good health (not recorded which).

This clonotype was counted ten times or more. The V and J genes are TRBV27 and TRBJ1-2; D is unresolved. CDR3 length equals 14 residues. The germline V gene has CDR1 MNHEY and CDR2 SMNVEV (reference sequence). V shed 8 bases and J shed 5 bases, with 18 bases lying between them. The CDR3 DNA is TGTGCCAGCGGCATTTTTGGCAGCCATTATGGCTACACCTTC. Translation gives CASGIFGSHYGYTF.

This clonotype has more than one count but fewer than ten. The rearrangement uses TRBV5-1 and TRBJ2-2, with TRBD1 matching over 8 bases. The CDR3 spans 17 residues. The germline V gene has CDR1 SGHRS and CDR2 YFSETQ. V was pared by 5 bases and J by 4 bases, with 13 bases of the junction left unmatched. The CDR3 bases are TGCGCCAGCAGTAGGGGGCAGGGGGCCGTAGTCACCGGGGAGCTGTTTTTT. Amino acid sequence: CASSRGQGAVVTGELFF.

This clonotype was detected many times. This rearrangement joins TRBV29-1 to TRBJ2-3, with 9 bases identical to TRBD2. The CDR3 extends over 12 amino acids. CDR1 and CDR2 from the germline V gene are SQVTM and ANQGSEA. Trimming took 7 bases from V and 5 from J; bases not matched to a gene: 4. CDR3 bases: TGCAGCGGGACTAGCGCTAAAGATACGCAGTATTTT. It yields the protein CSGTSAKDTQYF.

The V gene is TRBV6-5, the J gene TRBJ2-2; 11 bases are a match to TRBD1. There are 16 residues in the CDR3. Trimming removed 0 bases from V and 4 bases from J; junction bases left unmatched: 1. Germline-derived CDR1 and CDR2 are MNHEY and SVGAGI. This CDR3 reads CASSYSGTGGTGELFF. The CDR3 bases are TGTGCCAGCAGTTACTCAGGGACAGGGGGCACCGGGGAGCTGTTTTTT.

This clonotype has ten or more counts. The rearrangement joins TRBV3-1 to TRBJ2-1, with 8 bases fitting TRBD1. The CDR3 spans 15 residues. The germline V gene has CDR1 LGHDT and CDR2 YNNKEL (reference sequence). Unmatched junction bases numbered 13, after V lost 1 base and J lost 14 bases. CDR3 sequence: CASSQAAGRAGGEFF. The DNA for the CDR3 is TGTGCCAGCAGCCAAGCGGCTGGTAGGGCAGGGGGCGAGTTCTTC.

The V call is TRBV14, the J call TRBJ2-3; TRBD2 matches 12 bases. Trimming took 1 base from V and 5 from J; bases not matched to a gene: 1. Germline CDR1 and CDR2: SGHDN and FVKESK. This CDR3 spans 15 amino acids. CDR3 nucleotides: TGTGCCAGCAGCCAAGTGACTAGCGGGAGAGATACGCAGTATTTT. This translates into CASSQVTSGRDTQYF. The full variable domain, its missing parts supplied by reference TRBV14 and TRBJ2-3, is EAGVTQFPSHSVIEKGQTVTLRCDPISGHDNLYWYRRVMGKEIKFLLHFVKESKQDESGMPNNRFLAERTGGTYSTLKVQPAELEDSGVYFCASSQVTSGRDTQYFGPGTRLTVL.

At least ten counts were recorded for this clonotype. This rearrangement joins TRBV20-1 to TRBJ2-3; no reliable D call. V lost 2 bases and J lost 0, with 9 bases in between. There are 14 residues in the CDR3. Germline CDR1 reads DFQATT; CDR2 reads SNEGSKA (reference sequence). This CDR3 is CSARRGPSTDTQYF. CDR3 in DNA: TGCAGTGCTAGACGCGGCCCTAGCACAGATACGCAGTATTTT.

This clonotype has at least ten counts. V and J are TRBV5-6 and TRBJ1-2, with 9 bases aligning to TRBD1. CDR1 is SGHDT, CDR2 YYEEEE, per germline. The V segment lost 4 bases and the J segment 5 bases; nucleotides outside the gene matches: 6. The CDR3 has 14 residues. The CDR3 nucleotides are TGTGCCAGCAGCCGAGACAGGGGGTCGTATGGCTACACCTTC. This codes for CASSRDRGSYGYTF.

The chain is built from TRBV24-1 and TRBJ2-1; 7 positions match TRBD2. The ends lost 7 bases at V and 7 bases at J; junction bases unmatched: 15. Per germline, CDR1 KGHDR and CDR2 SFDVKD. The CDR3 loop spans 16 amino acids. CDR3 bases: TGTGCCACCAGCGGTACTAGCGCCACCTTGACAAATGAGCAGTTCTTC. It is translated as CATSGTSATLTNEQFF.

This clonotype was picked up many times. This sequence joins TRBV6-1 and TRBJ1-1; TRBD1 might be the D (6 bases). Looked up from germline, CDR1 is MNHNS and CDR2 is SASEGT. The ends were cut back, 7 bases at V and 0 bases at J, with 15 bases in the middle. The CDR3 covers 15 residues. CDR3 in amino acids: CASTPPGQLNTEAFF. The CDR3 DNA is TGTGCCAGCACCCCCCCTGGACAGCTGAACACTGAAGCTTTCTTT.

This clonotype was detected only a few times. This chain joins TRBV5-1 and TRBJ2-3; D remains unclear. CDR1 is SGHRS and CDR2 is YFSETQ in the germline V gene. Trimming removed 1 base from V and 1 base from J, with 13 bases in between. The CDR3 loop spans 16 amino acids. The DNA of the CDR3 is TGCGCCAGCAGCTTGTCTTCCCTATCGGGCACAGATACGCAGTATTTT. Its translation: CASSLSSLSGTDTQYF. Based on the CDR3 plus reference TRBV5-1 and TRBJ2-3, the full variable domain is KAGVTQTPRYLIKTRGQQVTLSCSPISGHRSVSWYQQTPGQGLQFLFEYFSETQRNKGNFPGRFSGRQFSNSRSEMNVSTLELGDSALYLCASSLSSLSGTDTQYFGPGTRLTVL.

The chain has TRBV3-1 and TRBJ1-1, with D maybe TRBD1 (6 bases). Germline CDR1 reads LGHDT; CDR2 reads YNNKEL (reference sequence). V lost 8 bases and J 3 bases, leaving 22 bases between the germline ends. The CDR3 has 16 amino acids. In DNA, the CDR3 is TGTGCCAGCTCCCTATTCCGGGACACAAGGGACACTGAAGCTTTCTTT. Amino acids: CASSLFRDTRDTEAFF.

In its sample, this clonotype was seen many times. This chain uses TRBV7-9 with TRBJ2-7; 9 bases are a match to TRBD2. The CDR3 extends over 16 amino acids. Trimming took 5 bases from V and 4 from J; bases not matched to a gene: 12. CDR1 and CDR2 from the germline V gene are SEHNR and FQNEAQ (reference sequence). CDR3 loop: CASSKSLGSGSYEQYF. In nucleotides, the CDR3 is TGTGCCAGCAGCAAAAGCCTGGGTAGCGGGAGTTACGAGCAGTACTTC.

The rearrangement joins TRBV9 to TRBJ2-2; tentatively, D is TRBD1 (6 bases). Germline V gives CDR1 SGDLS, CDR2 YYNGEE. This CDR3 contains 15 residues. Trimming shortened V by 2 bases and J by 5 bases, and 13 bases separated the two germline ends. The CDR3 nucleotides are TGTGCCAGCAGCGTTACCGGGACATTGACCGGGGAGCTGTTTTTT. Translated, it gives CASSVTGTLTGELFF.

The table lists this clonotype with many counts. This chain connects TRBV28 to TRBJ1-4; D is undetermined. This CDR3 has 10 residues. The germline gives CDR1 MDHEN, CDR2 SYDVKM. V was cut by 9 bases and J by 5 bases, with 4 bases left in between. The CDR3: CASRNEKLFF. CDR3 nucleotides: TGTGCCAGTAGGAATGAAAAACTGTTTTTT.

Ten or more counts support this clonotype. This sequence joins TRBV9 and TRBJ2-1, with 9 positions matching TRBD1. In germline, CDR1 is SGDLS, CDR2 YYNGEE. This CDR3 is built from 15 residues. Trimming took 4 bases from V and 8 from J; bases not matched to a gene: 10. The CDR3 region is CASSPGTGSFHEQFF. The CDR3, as DNA: TGTGCCAGCAGCCCCGGGACAGGGTCCTTCCATGAGCAGTTCTTC.

This clonotype was seen ten or more times. This chain joins TRBV5-1 and TRBJ2-5, with TRBD2 matching over 8 bases. The CDR3 loop spans 15 amino acids. V lost 2 bases and J lost 4; bases outside the gene matches: 7. CDR1 is SGHRS, CDR2 YFSETQ, per germline. In DNA form, the CDR3 reads TGCGCCAGCAGCTTTAGCGGGGCTGGAGTAGAGACCCAGTACTTC. It codes for CASSFSGAGVETQYF.

At least ten counts were recorded for this clonotype. This chain links TRBV10-3 with TRBJ2-3, with TRBD2 matching over 8 bases. The length of the CDR3 is 16 residues. With V trimmed by 5 bases and J by 2 bases, 9 bases remained unmatched. Germline CDR1 ENHRY, CDR2 SYGVKD. The CDR3 sequence is CAISTGTSSNTDTQYF. CDR3 sequence (DNA): TGTGCCATCAGTACCGGGACTAGTTCCAACACAGATACGCAGTATTTT.

This clonotype was found a few times. This rearrangement joins TRBV12-3 or TRBV12-4 to TRBJ2-1; 7 bases fit TRBD1. The CDR3 length is 14 residues. Trimming removed 1 base from V and 7 bases from J; junction bases left unmatched: 4. The CDR3 sequence: CASSLEGAGNEQFF. CDR3 bases: TGTGCCAGCAGTTTAGAGGGGGCCGGGAATGAGCAGTTCTTC.

The chain uses TRBV7-6 and TRBJ2-1, with TRBD2 matching over 16 bases. The CDR3 has 17 residues. V shed 1 base and J 7 bases; nucleotides not matched to a gene: 4. The germline CDR1 and CDR2 sequences are SGHVS and FNYEAQ. The CDR3 is CASSLVGTSGRVNEQFF. CDR3 coding DNA: TGTGCCAGCAGCTTAGTAGGGACTAGCGGGAGGGTAAATGAGCAGTTCTTC.

The chain combines TRBV6-2 or TRBV6-3 with TRBJ2-7, with D hard to call. The germline V and J ends were trimmed by 0 bases and 6 bases, with 15 bases remaining between them. Germline V gives CDR1 MNHEY, CDR2 SVGEGT. There are 15 residues in the CDR3. CDR3: CASSYSILGGSEQYF. The CDR3 nucleotides read TGTGCCAGCAGTTACTCTATCCTCGGCGGCTCCGAGCAGTACTTC.

In its sample, this clonotype was seen many times. This chain links TRBV5-1 with TRBJ2-1; D ambiguous. Per the germline V gene, CDR1 is SGHRS and CDR2 is YFSETQ. The CDR3 runs 11 residues. V lost 2 bases to trimming and J lost 5 bases, with 2 bases between them. The CDR3, as DNA: TGCGCCAGCAGCTTCGACAATGAGCAGTTCTTC. Its protein product is CASSFDNEQFF.

V gene TRBV5-1 combines with J gene TRBJ2-7; 11 bases fit TRBD2. This CDR3 has 15 amino acids. From germline, CDR1 is SGHRS and CDR2 YFSETQ. The ends lost 0 bases at V and 7 bases at J; junction bases unmatched: 6. CDR3 region: CASSLVSGRAWEQYF. CDR3 nucleotides: TGCGCCAGCAGCTTGGTTAGCGGGAGGGCCTGGGAGCAGTACTTC.

V is TRBV7-8 and J is TRBJ2-1; 10 bases agree with TRBD2. The CDR3 loop spans 17 amino acids. Per the germline V gene, CDR1 is SGHVS and CDR2 is FQNEAQ. The V segment lost 6 bases and the J segment 3 bases; nucleotides outside the gene matches: 11. The CDR3 sequence: CASSQQGSGRVYNEQFF. The CDR3 DNA reads TGTGCCAGCAGTCAACAGGGGAGCGGGAGGGTCTACAATGAGCAGTTCTTC.

This clonotype was counted at least ten times. The chain joins TRBV5-6 to TRBJ1-4; the D is unclear. V lost 2 bases, J lost 8 bases, and 13 bases lay in between. CDR3 length: 14 amino acids. Germline V lookup: CDR1 SGHDT, CDR2 YYEEEE. This chain's CDR3 is CASSLNRYGEKLFF. In DNA form, the CDR3 reads TGTGCCAGCAGCTTAAACAGATACGGGGAAAAACTGTTTTTT.

There are a few counts of this clonotype. J is TRBJ2-7 and V is TRBV20-1; 8 bases are shared with TRBD2. Trimming cost V 6 bases and J 5 bases; bases outside gene matches: 12. Per the germline V gene, CDR1 is DFQATT and CDR2 is SNEGSKA (reference sequence). This CDR3 is built from 14 residues. The CDR3 DNA sequence: TGCAGTGCAACGGCCAGCGGGAGTGTGAACGAGCAGTACTTC. Its translation: CSATASGSVNEQYF.